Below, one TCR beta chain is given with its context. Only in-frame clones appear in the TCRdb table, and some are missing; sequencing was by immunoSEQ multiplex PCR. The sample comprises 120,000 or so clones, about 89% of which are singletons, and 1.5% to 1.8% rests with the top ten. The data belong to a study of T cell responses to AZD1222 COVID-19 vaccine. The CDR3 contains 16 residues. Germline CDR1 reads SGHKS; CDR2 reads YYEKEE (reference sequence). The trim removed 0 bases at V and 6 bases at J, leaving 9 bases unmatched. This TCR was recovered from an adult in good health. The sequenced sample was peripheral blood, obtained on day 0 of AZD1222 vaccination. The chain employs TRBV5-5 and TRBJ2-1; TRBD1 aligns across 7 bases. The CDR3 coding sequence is TGTGCCAGCAGCTTGGGTTCCCAGGGGGTAATCAATGAGCAGTTCTTC. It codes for CASSLGSQGVINEQFF.